This T cell receptor (beta chain) is drawn from a study of shared clonotypes between healthy human individuals. This clone showed up just a few times. Antigen unknown. Sequencing was performed with immunoSEQ multiplex PCR; in TCRdb, only in-frame clones are kept and a portion is missing. Of around 2.1 million clones in the sample, about 93% are singletons; the top ten hold about 1.8%. Germline-derived CDR1 and CDR2 are SEHNR and FQNEAQ (reference sequence). V shed 0 bases and J shed 5 bases, with 4 bases lying between them. CDR3 size: 12 residues. Points from the study as a whole: Generation probabilities were higher for clonotypes shared across all four sorted-subset donors than for unshared ones. Only blood samples were collected, and tissue repertoires likely differ.

The naive CD8 fraction comprised CD45RO-negative cells positively selected for CCR7 and excluded terminally differentiated effector memory CD45RA+ cells. Sequencing was carried out using naive CD8+ T cells from PBMCs. This clonotype was sampled from a man in his late teens or twenties in good health. Some clones in this sample may be carry-over from other donors' samples. The V and J genes are TRBV7-9 and TRBJ2-5, with D uncertain. CDR3 sequence reads: CASSLATETQYF. In nucleotides, the CDR3 is TGTGCCAGCAGCTTAGCGACGGAGACCCAGTACTTC.